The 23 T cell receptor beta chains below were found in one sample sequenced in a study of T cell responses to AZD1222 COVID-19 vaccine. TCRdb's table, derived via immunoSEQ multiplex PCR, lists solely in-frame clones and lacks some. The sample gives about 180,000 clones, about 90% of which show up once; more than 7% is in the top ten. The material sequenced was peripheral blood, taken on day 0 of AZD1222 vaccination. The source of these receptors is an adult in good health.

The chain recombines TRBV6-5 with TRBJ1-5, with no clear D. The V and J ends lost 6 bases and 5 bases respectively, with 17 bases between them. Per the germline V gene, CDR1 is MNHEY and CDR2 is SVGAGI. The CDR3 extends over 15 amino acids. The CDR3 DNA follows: TGTGCCAGCAGCCTAAGCAGTGCTTTCGATCAGCCCCAGCATTTT. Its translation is CASSLSSAFDQPQHF.

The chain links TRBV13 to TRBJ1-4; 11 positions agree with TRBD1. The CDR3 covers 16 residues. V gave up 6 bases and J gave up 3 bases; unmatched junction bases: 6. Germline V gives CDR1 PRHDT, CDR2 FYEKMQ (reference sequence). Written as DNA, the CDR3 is TGTGCCAGCAGTACCGGACAGGGGGCTGCTAATGAAAAACTGTTTTTT. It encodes CASSTGQGAANEKLFF.

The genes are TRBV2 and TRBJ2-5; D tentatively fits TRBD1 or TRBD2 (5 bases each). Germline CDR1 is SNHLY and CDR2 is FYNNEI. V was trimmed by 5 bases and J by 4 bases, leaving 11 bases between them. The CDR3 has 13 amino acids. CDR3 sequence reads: CASSYGTGETQYF. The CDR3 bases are TGTGCCAGCAGTTATGGGACCGGAGAGACCCAGTACTTC.

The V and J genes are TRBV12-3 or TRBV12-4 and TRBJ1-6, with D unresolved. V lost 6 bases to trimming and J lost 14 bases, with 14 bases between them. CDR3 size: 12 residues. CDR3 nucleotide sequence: TGTGCCAGCAGCCCGAGCCGGGCTACCCTCCACTTT. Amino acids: CASSPSRATLHF.

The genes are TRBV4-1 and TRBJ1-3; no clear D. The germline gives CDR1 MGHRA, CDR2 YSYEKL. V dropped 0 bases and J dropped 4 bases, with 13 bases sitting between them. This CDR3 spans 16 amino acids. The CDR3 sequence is CASSQDGVVGGNTIYF. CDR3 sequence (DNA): TGCGCCAGCAGCCAAGACGGGGTCGTGGGGGGAAACACCATATATTTT.

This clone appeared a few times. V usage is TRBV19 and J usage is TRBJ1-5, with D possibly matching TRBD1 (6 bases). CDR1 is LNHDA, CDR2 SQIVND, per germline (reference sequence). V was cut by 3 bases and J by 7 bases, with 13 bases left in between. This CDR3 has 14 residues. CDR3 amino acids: CASSMQGQGQPQHF. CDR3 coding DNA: TGTGCCAGTAGTATGCAGGGGCAAGGACAGCCCCAGCATTTT.

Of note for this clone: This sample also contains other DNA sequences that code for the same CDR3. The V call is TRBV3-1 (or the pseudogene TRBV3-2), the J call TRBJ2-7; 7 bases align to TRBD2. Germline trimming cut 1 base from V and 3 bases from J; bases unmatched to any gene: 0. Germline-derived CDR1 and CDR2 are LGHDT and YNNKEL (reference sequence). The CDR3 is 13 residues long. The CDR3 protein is CASSQGTSYEQYF. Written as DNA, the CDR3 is TGTGCCAGCAGCCAAGGGACTAGCTACGAGCAGTACTTC.

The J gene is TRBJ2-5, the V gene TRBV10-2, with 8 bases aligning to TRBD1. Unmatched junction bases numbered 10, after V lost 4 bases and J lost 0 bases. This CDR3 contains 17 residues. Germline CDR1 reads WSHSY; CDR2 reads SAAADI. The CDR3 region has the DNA TGCGCCAGCAGTGTCCGAGGCCGGACAGGGTACCAAGAGACCCAGTACTTC. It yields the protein CASSVRGRTGYQETQYF.

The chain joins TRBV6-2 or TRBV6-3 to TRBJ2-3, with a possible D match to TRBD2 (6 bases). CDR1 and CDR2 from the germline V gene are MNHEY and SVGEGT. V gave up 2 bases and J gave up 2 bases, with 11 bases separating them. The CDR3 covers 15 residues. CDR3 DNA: TGTGCCAGCAGTTACGGGGGGTTCGACACAGATACGCAGTATTTT. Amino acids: CASSYGGFDTDTQYF.

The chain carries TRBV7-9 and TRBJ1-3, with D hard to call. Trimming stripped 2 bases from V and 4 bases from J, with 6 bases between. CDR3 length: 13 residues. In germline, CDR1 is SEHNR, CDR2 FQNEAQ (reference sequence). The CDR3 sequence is CASSLPGGNTIYF. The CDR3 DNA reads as TGTGCCAGCAGCTTACCCGGAGGAAACACCATATATTTT.

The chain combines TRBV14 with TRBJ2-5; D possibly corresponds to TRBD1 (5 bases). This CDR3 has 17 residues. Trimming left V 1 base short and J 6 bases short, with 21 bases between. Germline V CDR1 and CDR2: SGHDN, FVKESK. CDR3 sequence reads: CASSQAFGASRRQTQYF. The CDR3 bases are TGTGCCAGCAGCCAAGCCTTTGGGGCGTCGCGGCGACAGACCCAGTACTTC.

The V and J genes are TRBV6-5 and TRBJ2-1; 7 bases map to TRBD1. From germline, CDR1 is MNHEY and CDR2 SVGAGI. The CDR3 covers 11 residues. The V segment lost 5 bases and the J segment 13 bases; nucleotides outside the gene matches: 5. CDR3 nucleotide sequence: TGTGCCAGCAGTACGGGGACAGCACAGTTCTTC. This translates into CASSTGTAQFF.

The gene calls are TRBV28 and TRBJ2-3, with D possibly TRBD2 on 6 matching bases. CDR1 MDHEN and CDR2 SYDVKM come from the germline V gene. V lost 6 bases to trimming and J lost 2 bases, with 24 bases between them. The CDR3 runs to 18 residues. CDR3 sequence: CASSLTGLTLAATDTQYF. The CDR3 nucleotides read TGTGCCAGCAGCCTTACAGGCCTCACATTAGCGGCCACAGATACGCAGTATTTT.

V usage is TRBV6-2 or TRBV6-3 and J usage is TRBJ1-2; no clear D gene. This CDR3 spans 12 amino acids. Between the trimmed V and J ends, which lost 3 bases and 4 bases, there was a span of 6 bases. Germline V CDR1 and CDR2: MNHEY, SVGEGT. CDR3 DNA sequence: TGTGCCAGCAGTTATCTTACCTATGGCTACACCTTC. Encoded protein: CASSYLTYGYTF.

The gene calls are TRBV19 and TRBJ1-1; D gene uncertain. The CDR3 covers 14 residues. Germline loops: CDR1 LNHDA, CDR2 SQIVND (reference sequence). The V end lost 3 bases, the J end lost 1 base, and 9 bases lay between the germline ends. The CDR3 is CASSIMQENTEAFF. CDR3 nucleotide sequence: TGTGCCAGTAGTATCATGCAGGAGAACACTGAAGCTTTCTTT.

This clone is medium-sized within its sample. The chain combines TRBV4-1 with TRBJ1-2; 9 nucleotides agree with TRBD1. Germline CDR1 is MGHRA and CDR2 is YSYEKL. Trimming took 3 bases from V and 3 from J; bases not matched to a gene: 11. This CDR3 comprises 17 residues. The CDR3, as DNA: TGCGCCAGCAGCCACAAAACGACAGGGGGAGGAGACTATGGCTACACCTTC. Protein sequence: CASSHKTTGGGDYGYTF.

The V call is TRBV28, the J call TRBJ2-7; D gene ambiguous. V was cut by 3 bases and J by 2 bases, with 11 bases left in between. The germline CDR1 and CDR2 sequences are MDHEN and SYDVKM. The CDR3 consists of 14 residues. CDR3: CASSFLSGPYEQYF. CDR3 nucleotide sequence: TGTGCCAGCAGTTTTTTGTCCGGGCCCTACGAGCAGTACTTC.

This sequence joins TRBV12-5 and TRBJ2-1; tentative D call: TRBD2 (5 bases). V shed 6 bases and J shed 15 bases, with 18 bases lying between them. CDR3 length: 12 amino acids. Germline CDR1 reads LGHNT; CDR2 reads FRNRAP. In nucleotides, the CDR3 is TGTGCTAGTGGCCTAGGGCCTGCGGGTTGGTTCTTC. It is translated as CASGLGPAGWFF.

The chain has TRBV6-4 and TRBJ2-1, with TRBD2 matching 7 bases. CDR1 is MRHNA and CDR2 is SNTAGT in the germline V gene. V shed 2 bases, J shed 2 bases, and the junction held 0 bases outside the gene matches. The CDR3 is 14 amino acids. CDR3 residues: CASSDGGAYNEQFF. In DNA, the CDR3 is TGTGCCAGCAGTGACGGGGGGGCCTACAATGAGCAGTTCTTC.

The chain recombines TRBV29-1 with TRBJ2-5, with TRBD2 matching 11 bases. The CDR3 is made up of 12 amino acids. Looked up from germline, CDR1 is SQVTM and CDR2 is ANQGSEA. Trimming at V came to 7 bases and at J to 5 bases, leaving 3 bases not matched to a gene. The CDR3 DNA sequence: TGCAGCGGTCTAGCGGGGGGTGAGACCCAGTACTTC. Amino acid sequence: CSGLAGGETQYF.

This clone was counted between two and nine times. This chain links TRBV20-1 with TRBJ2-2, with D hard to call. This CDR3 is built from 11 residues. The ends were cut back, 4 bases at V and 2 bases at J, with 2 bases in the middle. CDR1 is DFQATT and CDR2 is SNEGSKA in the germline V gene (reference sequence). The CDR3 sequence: CSAINTGELFF. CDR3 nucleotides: TGCAGTGCTATTAACACCGGGGAGCTGTTTTTT.

The CDR3 spells CASKKQGTTGELFF. CDR3 DNA sequence: TGTGCCAGCAAAAAACAGGGGACCACCGGGGAGCTGTTTTTT. This chain joins TRBV6-5 and TRBJ2-2, with TRBD1 matching over 7 bases. V dropped 7 bases and J dropped 4; count of bases not matched to a gene: 6. CDR1 MNHEY and CDR2 SVGAGI come from the germline V gene. The CDR3 extends over 14 amino acids.

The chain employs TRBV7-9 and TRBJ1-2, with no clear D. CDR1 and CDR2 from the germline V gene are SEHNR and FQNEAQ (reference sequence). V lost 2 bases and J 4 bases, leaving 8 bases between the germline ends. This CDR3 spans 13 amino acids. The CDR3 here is CASSLTDPYGYTF. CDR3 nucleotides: TGTGCCAGCAGCTTAACAGACCCCTATGGCTACACCTTC.